The clone carrying this T cell receptor beta chain was recorded many times. TCRbeta library preparation incorporated unique molecular identifiers. TCRdb reanalysed the PCR reads using MiXCR and keeps one entry per CDR3 protein. Here the sample spans some 640,000 distinct CDR3 sequences, roughly 15% being singletons. This entry is derived from a study of T-cell reconstitution after alpha-beta-depleted transplantation in children. The CDR3 runs to 12 residues. Germline CDR1 reads KGHDR; CDR2 reads SFDVKD. Trimming removed 4 bases from V and 5 bases from J, with 7 bases in between. The specimen was PBMCs from the stem cell graft donor, collected from the stem cell graft. This TCR came from a human donor who donated a stem cell graft to a child with acute myeloid leukemia. The chain links TRBV24-1 to TRBJ2-5; D is perhaps TRBD2 (5 bases). The CDR3 nucleotides read TGTGCCACCAGTGACGGGATGGAGACCCAGTACTTC. Translated, it gives CATSDGMETQYF.